These 27 T cell receptor beta chains were all obtained from the same sample, sequenced in a study of blood T cell repertoires in COVID-19. Profiled with immunoSEQ multiplex PCR; TCRdb holds only in-frame clones, not every one. The table lists fewer than 85,000 clones, under 95% of them singletons. The sequencing sample was made of peripheral blood. Source of these receptors: a human donor in a cohort sampled during active COVID-19.

This sequence joins TRBV28 and TRBJ1-5; D remains unclear. Germline V gene sequence: CDR1 MDHEN, CDR2 SYDVKM. The CDR3 totals 14 residues. The V end lost 0 bases, the J end lost 1 base, and 4 bases lay between the germline ends. The CDR3 nucleotides read TGTGCCAGCAGTTTATGGGGCAGCAATCAGCCCCAGCATTTT. Its protein is CASSLWGSNQPQHF.

The chain has TRBV30 and TRBJ1-3; D is perhaps TRBD1 (6 bases). This CDR3 is built from 16 residues. The germline V and J ends were trimmed by 4 bases and 5 bases, with 21 bases remaining between them. Germline CDR1 is GTSNPN and CDR2 is SVGIG (reference sequence). CDR3 DNA sequence: TGTGCCTGGATCAGATCGGAAGACAGGATTCGAAACACCATATATTTT. It specifies CAWIRSEDRIRNTIYF.

V usage is TRBV11-2 and J usage is TRBJ2-3, with 9 bases identical to TRBD2. Germline values: CDR1 SGHAT, CDR2 FQNNGV. CDR3 length equals 18 residues. Trimming at V came to 6 bases and at J to 0 bases, leaving 13 bases not matched to a gene. CDR3 bases: TGTGCCAGCAGTCCTCTCCGCGGGGGGGCAATTAGCACAGATACGCAGTATTTT. Translating gives CASSPLRGGAISTDTQYF.

V usage is TRBV12-3 or TRBV12-4 and J usage is TRBJ2-7; TRBD1 matches 7 bases. The junction had 6 bases not matched to a gene; V was cut back by 6 bases and J by 4 bases. There are 13 residues in the CDR3. DNA for the CDR3: TGTGCCAGCAGCCGGACAGGAGAATACGAGCAGTACTTC. It translates to CASSRTGEYEQYF.

The chain combines TRBV7-9 with TRBJ1-2, with a weak D call TRBD1 (5 bases). Germline values: CDR1 SEHNR, CDR2 FQNEAQ (reference sequence). The ends were cut back, 1 base at V and 1 base at J, with 10 bases in the middle. The CDR3 totals 15 residues. The CDR3 region is CASSLGEQGNYGYTF. DNA of the CDR3: TGTGCCAGCAGCTTAGGAGAGCAGGGTAACTATGGCTACACCTTC.

V usage is TRBV19 and J usage is TRBJ1-1; D call uncertain. V lost 0 bases and J 3 bases, leaving 14 bases between the germline ends. CDR3 length equals 16 residues. Germline V gene sequence: CDR1 LNHDA, CDR2 SQIVND (reference sequence). This CDR3 reads CASSIETRLTDTEAFF. As DNA, the CDR3 is TGTGCCAGTAGTATAGAGACACGCCTGACGGACACTGAAGCTTTCTTT. The full variable domain, with the rest looked up from reference TRBV19 and TRBJ1-1, is DGGITQSPKYLFRKEGQNVTLSCEQNLNHDAMYWYRQDPGQGLRLIYYSQIVNDFQKGDIAEGYSVSREKKESFPLTVTSAQKNPTAFYLCASSIETRLTDTEAFFGQGTRLTVV.

J is TRBJ1-2 and V is TRBV7-8; maybe TRBD1 (6 bases). This CDR3 spans 13 amino acids. CDR1 and CDR2 from the germline V gene are SGHVS and FQNEAQ. Deletions cut 5 bases from V and 0 bases from J, with 7 bases between. The CDR3 region has the DNA TGTGCCAGCAGCAACAGGGCTAACTATGGCTACACCTTC. The encoded protein is CASSNRANYGYTF.

The V and J genes are TRBV11-2 and TRBJ1-2; 7 nucleotides line up with TRBD1. Germline assignment: CDR1 SGHAT and CDR2 FQNNGV. This CDR3 comprises 15 residues. The V and J ends lost 5 bases and 4 bases, in that order; junction bases with no gene match: 10. The CDR3 DNA reads as TGTGCCAGCAGCCCGAGAGACAGGGTTGGCTATGGCTACACCTTC. This gives the protein CASSPRDRVGYGYTF.

The rearrangement joins TRBV11-2 to TRBJ1-4, with 9 bases fitting TRBD1. The CDR3 runs to 15 residues. Germline CDR1 and CDR2: SGHAT and FQNNGV. With V trimmed by 5 bases and J by 6 bases, 7 bases remained unmatched. The CDR3: CASSKLRDRDEKLFF. For the CDR3, the DNA is TGTGCCAGCAGCAAACTCCGGGACAGGGATGAAAAACTGTTTTTT.

Comments on this clone: Sequence at one end of the junction differs from germline and may be a read error. The genes are TRBV11-2 and TRBJ1-1, with D maybe TRBD1 (6 bases). Germline CDR1 and CDR2: SGHAT and FQNNGV. The CDR3 has 14 residues. CDR3 loop: CASTLGRGHTEAFF. DNA for the CDR3: TGTGCCAGCACCTTAGGGCGGGGGCACACTGAAGCTTTCTTT. The full variable domain, rest sourced from reference TRBV11-2 and TRBJ1-1, is EAGVAQSPRYKIIEKRQSVAFWCNPISGHATLYWYQQILGQGPKLLIQFQNNGVVDDSQLPKDRFSAERLKGVDSTLKIQPAKLEDSAVYLCASTLGRGHTEAFFGQGTRLTVV.

The chain recombines TRBV6-5 with TRBJ2-7, with unresolved D. The germline gives CDR1 MNHEY, CDR2 SVGAGI. Deletions cut 2 bases from V and 1 base from J, with 6 bases between. The CDR3 loop spans 13 amino acids. This CDR3 reads CASSYGGSYEQYF. The CDR3 DNA reads TGTGCCAGCAGTTACGGCGGTTCCTACGAGCAGTACTTC.

A word on this clone: One junction end does not reproduce the germline sequence, and a read error may be involved. The rearrangement uses TRBV28 and TRBJ2-7; D remains unclear. The CDR3 covers 12 residues. CDR1 and CDR2 from the germline V gene are MDHEN and SYDVKM. The CDR3 DNA follows: TGTGCCAGCATTTCCCAAGGTGGCGCGGTTGCCTTC. Translated: CASISQGGAVAF. The full variable domain, rest sourced from reference TRBV28 and TRBJ2-7, is DVKVTQSSRYLVKRTGEKVFLECVQDMDHENMFWYRQDPGLGLRLIYFSYDVKMKEKGDIPEGYSVSREKKERFSLILESASTNQTSMYLCASISQGGAVAFGPGTRLTVT.

This chain uses TRBV5-1 with TRBJ1-1; D is unclear. The CDR3 consists of 14 residues. Germline-derived CDR1 and CDR2 are SGHRS and YFSETQ. The ends were cut back, 0 bases at V and 0 bases at J, with 6 bases in the middle. This chain's CDR3 is CASSLGGLNTEAFF. The CDR3 coding sequence is TGCGCCAGCAGCTTGGGAGGTTTGAACACTGAAGCTTTCTTT.

The CDR3 sequence is CASSQDPGGAGGYTF. For the CDR3, the DNA is TGTGCCAGCAGCCAAGATCCCGGGGGGGCGGGAGGCTACACCTTC. The V gene is TRBV3-1 (or the pseudogene TRBV3-2), the J gene TRBJ1-2; D is perhaps TRBD1 (6 bases). The germline CDR1 and CDR2 sequences are LGHDT and YNNKEL (reference sequence). This CDR3 contains 15 residues. Trimming shortened V by 0 bases and J by 8 bases, and 16 bases separated the two germline ends.

J is TRBJ2-1 and V is TRBV30, with D perhaps matching TRBD2 (7 bases). CDR3 size: 14 residues. The V gene lost 6 bases and the J gene lost 10 bases, with 22 bases spanning the gap. Germline CDR1 and CDR2: GTSNPN and SVGIG (reference sequence). The CDR3 is CACIWGGPFWEQFF. The CDR3 DNA sequence: TGTGCCTGCATCTGGGGGGGCCCTTTTTGGGAGCAGTTCTTC.

J is TRBJ2-3 and V is TRBV10-1; 9 nucleotides match TRBD2. CDR3 length equals 16 residues. The V gene's germline CDR1 is WNHNN and CDR2 SYGVQD (reference sequence). J gave up 1 base and V 2 bases, and 4 bases lay outside the gene matches. This chain's CDR3 is CASSETSGGRTDTQYF. In nucleotides, the CDR3 is TGCGCCAGCAGTGAGACGAGCGGGGGGCGCACAGATACGCAGTATTTT.

This clone has just one count. This sequence joins TRBV5-1 and TRBJ1-2; TRBD1 matches 9 bases. V was clipped by 5 bases and J by 1 base; unmatched bases: 6. The V gene's germline CDR1 is SGHRS and CDR2 YFSETQ. CDR3 length equals 15 residues. The CDR3 coding sequence is TGCGCCAGCAGACCTCTGACAGGGGGTAACTATGGCTACACCTTC. Protein product: CASRPLTGGNYGYTF.

A single count supports this clone. The V call is TRBV2, the J call TRBJ1-4, with 7 bases identical to TRBD1. Trimming took 7 bases from V and 3 from J; bases not matched to a gene: 5. The CDR3 spans 14 residues. Germline V gene data show CDR1 as SNHLY and CDR2 as FYNNEI. CDR3: CASNLGTANEKLFF. The DNA of the CDR3 is TGTGCCAGCAATCTCGGGACAGCTAATGAAAAACTGTTTTTT.

The gene calls are TRBV10-3 and TRBJ2-6; 8 bases are shared with TRBD1. The V segment lost 8 bases and the J segment 0 bases; nucleotides outside the gene matches: 6. Germline V gives CDR1 ENHRY, CDR2 SYGVKD. CDR3 size: 16 residues. CDR3 residues: CAIGQGARSGANVLTF. CDR3 DNA: TGTGCCATCGGACAGGGAGCTCGCTCTGGGGCCAACGTCCTGACTTTC.

The V call is TRBV10-3, the J call TRBJ2-7; 11 bases align to TRBD2. The V segment lost 2 bases and the J segment 2 bases; nucleotides outside the gene matches: 8. CDR3 length: 17 residues. Germline CDR1 and CDR2: ENHRY and SYGVKD. The CDR3 nucleotides are TGTGCCATCAGTGAGAGGATAGCGGGGGGGGATACCTACGAGCAGTACTTC. Encoded protein: CAISERIAGGDTYEQYF.

This chain joins TRBV11-2 and TRBJ1-1, with D tentatively TRBD1 (5 bases). There are 13 residues in the CDR3. CDR1 is SGHAT and CDR2 is FQNNGV in the germline V gene. V lost 1 base to trimming and J lost 4 bases, with 7 bases between them. The CDR3 sequence is CASSLGQSTEAFF. For the CDR3, the DNA is TGTGCCAGCAGCTTAGGACAGTCCACTGAAGCTTTCTTT.

This clone has only a few counts. The genes are TRBV25-1 and TRBJ2-7, with D maybe TRBD1 (5 bases). Trimming took 0 bases from V and 0 from J, leaving 6 bases between them. The CDR3 is made up of 14 amino acids. Germline values: CDR1 MGHDK, CDR2 SYGVNS. This CDR3 reads CASSEYDSSYEQYF. The CDR3 nucleotides read TGTGCCAGCAGTGAATATGACAGCTCCTACGAGCAGTACTTC.

The chain uses TRBV5-4 and TRBJ1-1; D unresolved. Per germline, CDR1 SGHNT and CDR2 YYREEE (reference sequence). This CDR3 has 15 amino acids. V was trimmed by 7 bases and J by 0 bases, leaving 16 bases between them. CDR3 DNA sequence: TGTGCCAGCGCTCCCTTGGCAGGTCTGAACACTGAAGCTTTCTTT. Translating it yields CASAPLAGLNTEAFF.

V gene TRBV4-1 combines with J gene TRBJ1-5, with D maybe TRBD1 (5 bases). Germline V gene sequence: CDR1 MGHRA, CDR2 YSYEKL. The V end lost 2 bases, the J end lost 0 bases, and 20 bases lay between the germline ends. CDR3 length: 19 residues. The CDR3 DNA reads TGCGCCAGCAGCCAAATTGGATTAGGGGATGGCTATAGCAATCAGCCCCAGCATTTT. This encodes CASSQIGLGDGYSNQPQHF.

The sample holds one count of this clone. This chain's CDR3 is CATCRSLNTEAFF. In DNA, the CDR3 is TGTGCCACCTGCAGATCCTTGAACACTGAAGCTTTCTTT. The chain links TRBV2 to TRBJ1-1; unclear D gene. Trimming cost V 10 bases and J 0 bases, with 12 bases left between them. This CDR3 contains 13 residues. Germline CDR1 SNHLY, CDR2 FYNNEI.

The V gene is TRBV10-3, the J gene TRBJ2-7, with D tentatively TRBD2 (6 bases). V was pared by 4 bases and J by 2 bases, with 15 bases between. The CDR3 has 15 residues. Per the germline V gene, CDR1 is ENHRY and CDR2 is SYGVKD. The CDR3 protein is CAISVGGGIPYEQYF. The DNA of the CDR3 is TGTGCCATCAGTGTTGGAGGAGGGATCCCCTACGAGCAGTACTTC.

The chain joins TRBV19 to TRBJ1-4; unclear D gene. Per the germline V gene, CDR1 is LNHDA and CDR2 is SQIVND (reference sequence). With 5 bases removed from V and 6 bases from J, the gap between germline ends came to 16 bases. The CDR3 spans 15 residues. CDR3 loop: CASSDQTAVYEKLFF. The CDR3 region has the DNA TGTGCCAGTAGTGATCAGACCGCGGTTTATGAAAAACTGTTTTTT. The variable domain in full, completed from reference TRBV19 and TRBJ1-4, reads DGGITQSPKYLFRKEGQNVTLSCEQNLNHDAMYWYRQDPGQGLRLIYYSQIVNDFQKGDIAEGYSVSREKKESFPLTVTSAQKNPTAFYLCASSDQTAVYEKLFFGSGTQLSVL.